Presented here are 19 T cell receptor beta chains from one specimen sequenced in a study of T cell repertoires in cytomegalovirus infection. TCRdb reanalysed the reads using MiXCR and keeps one entry per CDR3 protein. The sample yields around 630,000 distinct CDR3 sequences, less than 25% seen once. Sequencing was performed on CD8+ T cells from PBMCs. The source of these receptors is a human donor in good health (CMV status not recorded). Some clones in this sample may be carry-over from other donors' samples.

This clonotype occurred many times. The chain recombines TRBV12-3 or TRBV12-4 with TRBJ2-1; TRBD2 matches at 15 bases. The junction had 8 bases not matched to a gene; V was cut back by 6 bases and J by 5 bases. The CDR3 is 17 amino acids. Here the CDR3 DNA reads TGTGCCAGCAGCCCCGGACTAGCGGGGGGGCTCAACAATGAGCAGTTCTTC. As protein: CASSPGLAGGLNNEQFF.

V and J are TRBV2 and TRBJ2-1; possibly TRBD1 or TRBD2 for D (6 bases each). The V gene's germline CDR1 is SNHLY and CDR2 FYNNEI. The germline V and J ends were trimmed by 7 bases and 0 bases, with 16 bases remaining between them. The CDR3 runs 16 residues. CDR3 sequence (DNA): TGTGCCAGCATCGGAAGGGGGGAGAGCTCCTACAATGAGCAGTTCTTC. This translates into CASIGRGESSYNEQFF.

At least ten counts were recorded for this clonotype. Here the CDR3 reads CASSPWRGDTGELFF. DNA for the CDR3: TGTGCCAGCAGCCCGTGGAGGGGCGACACCGGGGAGCTGTTTTTT. The chain uses TRBV7-9 and TRBJ2-2; D is possibly TRBD2 (6 bases). Germline CDR1 reads SEHNR; CDR2 reads FQNEAQ (reference sequence). V dropped 5 bases and J dropped 3 bases, with 13 bases sitting between them. The CDR3 covers 15 residues.

V usage is TRBV25-1 and J usage is TRBJ1-6; D is ambiguous. V lost 0 bases and J 0 bases, leaving 18 bases between the germline ends. CDR1 MGHDK and CDR2 SYGVNS come from the germline V gene. The CDR3 sequence is 20 residues long. CDR3 in amino acids: CASSEYYAGGESSYNSPLHF. CDR3 in DNA: TGTGCCAGCAGTGAATATTACGCGGGCGGGGAGAGCTCCTATAATTCACCCCTCCACTTT.

The chain joins TRBV6-6 to TRBJ1-4; TRBD1 agrees at 8 bases. Germline V gene sequence: CDR1 MNHNY, CDR2 SVGAGI (reference sequence). This CDR3 is built from 15 residues. V was pared by 6 bases and J by 8 bases, with 11 bases of the junction left unmatched. The CDR3: CASSPSTGGREKLFF. DNA for the CDR3: TGTGCCAGCAGCCCATCAACAGGGGGAAGGGAAAAACTGTTTTTT.

This clonotype was seen a few times. The chain carries TRBV7-6 and TRBJ2-1; D perhaps matches TRBD2 (6 bases). V was pared by 5 bases and J by 6 bases, with 14 bases between. Germline-derived CDR1 and CDR2 are SGHVS and FNYEAQ. The CDR3 spans 14 residues. CDR3 nucleotide sequence: TGTGCCAGCAGCGAGGCGGGGATAAGCAATGAGCAGTTCTTC. Protein product: CASSEAGISNEQFF.

The chain joins TRBV3-1 to TRBJ2-2; 8 bases agree with TRBD2. V lost 0 bases, J lost 4 bases, and 10 bases stayed unmatched. The length of the CDR3 is 18 residues. CDR1 and CDR2 (germline): LGHDT, YNNKEL (reference sequence). As DNA, the CDR3 is TGTGCCAGCAGCCAAGATCTTATCGCGGGGGGCGTCACCGGGGAGCTGTTTTTT. This translates into CASSQDLIAGGVTGELFF.

The chain carries TRBV24-1 and TRBJ2-1; D is perhaps TRBD1 or TRBD2 (5 bases each). Germline CDR1 reads KGHDR; CDR2 reads SFDVKD. V dropped 0 bases and J dropped 10 bases, with 18 bases sitting between them. The CDR3 has 16 amino acids. CDR3 amino acids: CATSDLETADIREQFF. The CDR3 DNA follows: TGTGCCACCAGTGATTTGGAGACAGCGGACATAAGGGAGCAGTTCTTC.

This clonotype was detected ten times or more. CDR3 DNA: TGTGCCAGCAGCTTATTTGTGGGCAATCAGCCCCAGCATTTT. Translation: CASSLFVGNQPQHF. The chain recombines TRBV7-8 with TRBJ1-5; D call uncertain. The germline V gene has CDR1 SGHVS and CDR2 FQNEAQ. V lost 2 bases and J 2 bases, leaving 7 bases between the germline ends. There are 14 residues in the CDR3.

This clonotype came up a few times. The chain is built from TRBV3-1 and TRBJ1-3; possibly TRBD1 for D (5 bases). The CDR3 spans 16 residues. Germline CDR1 is LGHDT and CDR2 is YNNKEL (reference sequence). The germline V and J ends were trimmed by 1 base and 0 bases, with 10 bases remaining between them. CDR3 coding DNA: TGTGCCAGCAGCCAAGTCCCCGGGGCCTCTGGAAACACCATATATTTT. Translated, it gives CASSQVPGASGNTIYF.

The chain is built from TRBV2 and TRBJ2-3; D is perhaps TRBD1 or TRBD2 (5 bases each). The CDR3 covers 17 residues. In germline, CDR1 is SNHLY, CDR2 FYNNEI. The ends were cut back, 5 bases at V and 0 bases at J, with 18 bases in the middle. This CDR3 reads CASSTRDPRASTDTQYF. In DNA, the CDR3 is TGTGCCAGCAGTACCCGGGACCCCCGGGCCAGCACAGATACGCAGTATTTT.

The count of this clonotype is one. At one end, the junction sequence differs from germline, possibly due to a read error. The V and J genes are TRBV7-9 and TRBJ2-7; perhaps TRBD1 as D (5 bases). CDR3 size: 16 residues. Per the germline V gene, CDR1 is SEHNR and CDR2 is FQNEAQ (reference sequence). The CDR3 here is CANSLGLLDTTYEQYF. CDR3 DNA: TGTGCCAACAGCTTAGGATTATTGGACACGACCTACGAGCAGTACTTC.

J is TRBJ1-1 and V is TRBV6-2 or TRBV6-3; a possible D gene is TRBD1 (6 bases). V lost 0 bases, J lost 1 base, and 12 bases lay in between. Germline V lookup: CDR1 MNHEY, CDR2 SVGEGT. CDR3 length equals 16 residues. The CDR3 DNA follows: TGTGCCAGCAGTTACTCAACGTACAGGGAGAACACTGAAGCTTTCTTT. Amino acid sequence: CASSYSTYRENTEAFF.

The rearrangement links TRBV12-3 or TRBV12-4 to TRBJ2-7; D is uncertain. The CDR3 consists of 12 residues. V was trimmed by 4 bases and J by 5 bases, leaving 9 bases between them. Here the CDR3 DNA reads TGTGCCAGCAGTTCCATGGTAGACGAGCAGTACGTC. This codes for CASSSMVDEQYV.

This clonotype was counted between two and nine times. V is TRBV29-1 and J is TRBJ2-7; no definite D call. Germline CDR1 reads SQVTM; CDR2 reads ANQGSEA. Trimming took off 6 bases at V and 0 bases at J, with 6 bases between the two ends. The CDR3 contains 11 residues. Here the CDR3 reads CSVGSSYEQYF. In DNA, the CDR3 is TGCAGCGTCGGGTCCTCCTACGAGCAGTACTTC.

The sample holds a few counts of this clonotype. The chain joins TRBV7-2 to TRBJ1-6; D not certain. The V gene's germline CDR1 is SGHTA and CDR2 FQGNSA. The CDR3 covers 14 residues. Trimming cost V 6 bases and J 8 bases, with 14 bases left between them. CDR3 loop: CASRDSRSDSPLHF. The CDR3 DNA is TGTGCCAGCAGGGATAGTCGGTCGGATTCACCCCTCCACTTT.

This clonotype was recorded many times. The chain joins TRBV4-1 to TRBJ1-1; the D is unclear. From germline, CDR1 is MGHRA and CDR2 YSYEKL. The CDR3 spans 13 residues. V was trimmed by 6 bases and J by 5 bases, leaving 13 bases between them. The CDR3 is CASRGGQNTEAFF. The DNA of the CDR3 is TGCGCCAGCAGGGGTGGGCAGAATACTGAAGCTTTCTTT.

A few counts support this clonotype. This rearrangement joins TRBV29-1 to TRBJ2-3, with TRBD2 matching 11 bases. The CDR3 runs 14 residues. Germline V gene lookup returns CDR1 SQVTM and CDR2 ANQGSEA. Unmatched junction bases numbered 5, after V lost 6 bases and J lost 3 bases. CDR3 residues: CSVRLAGRTDTQYF. The DNA for the CDR3 is TGCAGCGTACGACTAGCGGGGCGGACAGATACGCAGTATTTT.

This clonotype turned up a few times. The rearrangement joins TRBV11-1 to TRBJ2-7; D could derive from TRBD1 or TRBD2 (6 bases each). Germline V gene sequence: CDR1 SGHAT, CDR2 FQDESV (reference sequence). V lost 1 base and J lost 3, with 10 bases in between. CDR3 size: 14 residues. CDR3 amino acids: CASSLDGGYYEQYV. In DNA form, the CDR3 reads TGTGCCAGCAGCTTAGACGGGGGCTACTACGAGCAGTACGTC.